The rows below give T cell receptor beta chains drawn from one sample of a study of OX40 agonist ivuxolimab in advanced cancers. TCRdb keeps only in-frame clones here, not all; method: immunoSEQ multiplex PCR. The sample yields under 100,000 clones, roughly 87% seen once. The sequencing used CD4+ or CD8+ T cells sorted from blood, collected in a trial of the OX40 agonist ivuxolimab. The receptors originated from an adult with an advanced solid tumor such as melanoma, head and neck, liver or kidney cancer. Both conserved end residues are part of each CDR3. The D gene is left open where the match is weak.

D gene | J gene | V gene | CDR3 DNA | CDR3 protein
NA | TRBJ1-2 | TRBV6-5 | TGTGCCAGCAGGGAAGGGGTCTACTATGGCTACACCTTC | CASREGVYYGYTF
TRBD2 | TRBJ2-3 | TRBV7-6 | TGTGCCAGCAGCTTAGTAGCGGGAGTGACAGATACGCAGTATTTT | CASSLVAGVTDTQYF
TRBD1 | TRBJ2-1 | TRBV28 | TGTGCCAGCACGATCCACAGGGGCATGGTGTCCAATGAGCAGTTCTTC | CASTIHRGMVSNEQFF
NA | TRBJ1-4 | TRBV7-8 | TGTGCCAGCAGCGGGAGGGGACCTAATGAAAAACTGTTTTTT | CASSGRGPNEKLFF
NA | TRBJ2-7 | TRBV19 | TGTGCCAGTAGTTTAGGAGAGGGTTACGAGCAGTACTTC | CASSLGEGYEQYF
NA | TRBJ2-1 | TRBV5-5 | TGTGCCAGCAAGATCCCCAGGGGCAATGAGCAGTTCTTC | CASKIPRGNEQFF
TRBD1 | TRBJ1-1 | TRBV4-1 | TGCGCCAGCAGCCAGGAGACAGGGATGAACACTGAAGCTTTCTTT | CASSQETGMNTEAFF
NA | TRBJ1-4 | TRBV5-1 | TGCGCCAGCAGCCCCGAAAGGGGAAGTGAAAAACTGTTTTTT | CASSPERGSEKLFF
TRBD2 | TRBJ2-5 | TRBV7-9 | TGTGCCAGCAGCTTAGGCGGGAGCGTGGTTGAGACCCAGTACTTC | CASSLGGSVVETQYF
NA | TRBJ1-1 | TRBV19 | TGTGCCAGTAGTTACGGCCGACAGGCGAACACTGAAGCTTTCTTT | CASSYGRQANTEAFF
NA | TRBJ1-1 | TRBV18 | TGTGCCAGCTCTACCCTTGGGGCAGGGGACGACACTGAAGCTTTCTTT | CASSTLGAGDDTEAFF